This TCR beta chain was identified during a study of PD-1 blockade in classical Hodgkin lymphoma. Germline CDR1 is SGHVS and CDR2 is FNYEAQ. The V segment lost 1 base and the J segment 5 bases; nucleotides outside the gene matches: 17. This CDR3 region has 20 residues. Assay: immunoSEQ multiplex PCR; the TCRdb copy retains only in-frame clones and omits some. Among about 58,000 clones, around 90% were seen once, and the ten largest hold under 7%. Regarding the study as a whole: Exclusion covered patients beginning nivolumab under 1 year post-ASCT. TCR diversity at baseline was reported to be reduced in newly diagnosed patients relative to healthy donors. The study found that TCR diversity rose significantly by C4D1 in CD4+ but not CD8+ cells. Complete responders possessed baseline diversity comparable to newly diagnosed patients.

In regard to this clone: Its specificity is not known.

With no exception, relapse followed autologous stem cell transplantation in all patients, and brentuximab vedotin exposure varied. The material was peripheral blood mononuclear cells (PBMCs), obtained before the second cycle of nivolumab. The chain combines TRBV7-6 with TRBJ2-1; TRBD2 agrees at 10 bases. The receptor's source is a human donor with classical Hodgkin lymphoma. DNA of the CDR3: TGTGCCAGCAGCTTAGTCCTTTGGCTAGCGGGGGCCTTAGACCACAATGAGCAGTTCTTC. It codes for CASSLVLWLAGALDHNEQFF.